This T cell receptor beta chain was recorded in a study of spatial heterogeneity in lung cancer. Broader study findings: Ubiquitous expanded tumor TCRs were observed in blood more at resection than follow-up.

Time point given: sample taken at primary tumor resection. Whole RNA from tumor, nontumor lung or frozen PBMC was sequenced unsorted. A total of some 70 untreated early-stage non-small cell lung cancer patients served as donors. This clonotype has a count of ten or more. Its specificity is not known. CDR1 SGHVS and CDR2 FQNEAQ come from the germline V gene. The V and J ends lost 5 bases and 5 bases, in that order; junction bases with no gene match: 10. There are 17 residues in the CDR3. TCRdb re-called the 5' RACE reads through MiXCR, storing one row per CDR3 protein. The sample records 45,000 to 55,000 distinct CDR3 sequences, approximately 5.7% being singletons.

The receptor was isolated from a male donor with early-stage non-small cell lung cancer. V is TRBV7-8 and J is TRBJ2-5, with TRBD2 matching over 14 bases. This specimen consisted of PBMCs, obtained at surgery. CDR3 in amino acids: CASSRGTSGSQRETQYF. As DNA, the CDR3 is TGTGCCAGCAGCCGGGGGACTAGCGGGAGTCAAAGGGAGACCCAGTACTTC.